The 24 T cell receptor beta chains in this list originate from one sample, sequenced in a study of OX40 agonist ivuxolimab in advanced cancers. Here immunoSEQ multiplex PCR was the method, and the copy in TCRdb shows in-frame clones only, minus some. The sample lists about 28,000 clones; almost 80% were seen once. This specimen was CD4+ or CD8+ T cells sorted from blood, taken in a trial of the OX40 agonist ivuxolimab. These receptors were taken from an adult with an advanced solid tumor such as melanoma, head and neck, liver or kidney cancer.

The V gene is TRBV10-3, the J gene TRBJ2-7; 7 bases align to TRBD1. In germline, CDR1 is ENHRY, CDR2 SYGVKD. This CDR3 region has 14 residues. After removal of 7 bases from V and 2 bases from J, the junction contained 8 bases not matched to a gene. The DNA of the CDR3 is TGTGCCATCACCCGGACAGGTTCAACCTACGAGCAGTACTTC. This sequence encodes CAITRTGSTYEQYF.

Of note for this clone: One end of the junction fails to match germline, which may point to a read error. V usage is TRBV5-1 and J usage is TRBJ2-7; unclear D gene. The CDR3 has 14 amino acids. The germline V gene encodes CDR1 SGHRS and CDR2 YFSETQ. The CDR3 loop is CASSFLQSSYEQYF. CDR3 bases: TGTGCCAGCAGCTTCTTACAGTCCTCCTACGAGCAGTACTTC.

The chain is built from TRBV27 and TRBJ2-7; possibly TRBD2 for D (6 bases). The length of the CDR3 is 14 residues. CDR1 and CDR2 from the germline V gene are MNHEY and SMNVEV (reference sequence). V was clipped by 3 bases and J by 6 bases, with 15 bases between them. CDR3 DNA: TGTGCCAGCAGTTTTGGCGGGGACGACCTCGAGCAGTACTTC. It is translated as CASSFGGDDLEQYF.

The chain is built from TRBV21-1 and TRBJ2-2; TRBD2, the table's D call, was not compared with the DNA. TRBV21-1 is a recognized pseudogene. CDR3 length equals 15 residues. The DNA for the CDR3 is TGTGCCAGCAGCAGGGGGACTTGGGAAACCGGGGAGCTGTTTTTT. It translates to CASSRGTWETGELFF.

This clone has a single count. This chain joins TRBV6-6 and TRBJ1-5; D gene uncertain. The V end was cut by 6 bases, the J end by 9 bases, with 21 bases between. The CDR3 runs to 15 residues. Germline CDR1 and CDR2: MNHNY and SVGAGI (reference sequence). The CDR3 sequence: CASRPSDGTLRPQHF. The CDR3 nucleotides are TGTGCCAGCAGACCCTCGGACGGAACTCTGAGGCCCCAGCATTTT.

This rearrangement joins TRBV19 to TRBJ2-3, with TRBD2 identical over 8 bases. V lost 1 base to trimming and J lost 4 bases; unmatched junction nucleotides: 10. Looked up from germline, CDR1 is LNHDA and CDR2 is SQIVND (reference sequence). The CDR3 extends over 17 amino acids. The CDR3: CASSIGRAGVLADTQYF. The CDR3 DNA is TGTGCCAGTAGTATAGGTCGAGCGGGGGTGTTGGCAGATACGCAGTATTTT.

The CDR3 nucleotides read TGTGCCAGCAGCTTGTGGAGGACCGAGCAGTACTTC. It is translated as CASSLWRTEQYF. V usage is TRBV5-6 and J usage is TRBJ2-7; D is perhaps TRBD2 (5 bases). The CDR3 has 12 amino acids. CDR1 and CDR2 from the germline V gene are SGHDT and YYEEEE. V lost 1 base and J 6 bases, leaving 8 bases between the germline ends.

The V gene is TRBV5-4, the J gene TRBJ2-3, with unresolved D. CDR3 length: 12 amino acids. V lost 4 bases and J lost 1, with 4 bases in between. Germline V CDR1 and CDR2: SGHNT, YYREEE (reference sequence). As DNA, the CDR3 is TGTGCCAGCAGCGTCGGCACAGATACGCAGTATTTT. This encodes CASSVGTDTQYF.

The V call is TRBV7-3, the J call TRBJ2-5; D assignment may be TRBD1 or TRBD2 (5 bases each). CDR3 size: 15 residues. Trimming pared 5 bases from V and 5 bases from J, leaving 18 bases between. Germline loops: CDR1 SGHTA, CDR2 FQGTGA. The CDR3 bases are TGTGCCAGCAGCCTACTCGGGGCACAAAGGGAGACCCAGTACTTC. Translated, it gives CASSLLGAQRETQYF.

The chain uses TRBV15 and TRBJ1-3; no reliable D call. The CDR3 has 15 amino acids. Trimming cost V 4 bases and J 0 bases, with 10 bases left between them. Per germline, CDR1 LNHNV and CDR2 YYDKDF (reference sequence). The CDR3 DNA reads TGTGCCACCAGCACGCTGGCGGACTCTGGAAACACCATATATTTT. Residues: CATSTLADSGNTIYF.

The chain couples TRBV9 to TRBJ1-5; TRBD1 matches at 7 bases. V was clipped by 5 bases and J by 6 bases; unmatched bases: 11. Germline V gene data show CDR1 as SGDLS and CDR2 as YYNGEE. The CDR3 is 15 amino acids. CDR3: CASSPRGGVGQPQHF. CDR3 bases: TGTGCCAGCAGTCCCAGGGGGGGAGTCGGTCAGCCCCAGCATTTT.

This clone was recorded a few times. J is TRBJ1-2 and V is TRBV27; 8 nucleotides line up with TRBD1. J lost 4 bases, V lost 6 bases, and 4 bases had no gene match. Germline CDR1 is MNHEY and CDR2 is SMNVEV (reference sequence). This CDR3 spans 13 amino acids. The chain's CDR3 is CASSPDRAYGYTF. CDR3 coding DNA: TGTGCCAGCAGCCCGGACAGGGCCTATGGCTACACCTTC.

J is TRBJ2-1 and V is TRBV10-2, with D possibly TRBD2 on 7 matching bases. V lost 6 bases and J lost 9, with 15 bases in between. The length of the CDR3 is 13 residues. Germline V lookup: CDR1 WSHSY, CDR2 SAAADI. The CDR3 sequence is CASSGGPLAEQFF. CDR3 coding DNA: TGCGCCAGCAGCGGGGGGCCCCTCGCTGAGCAGTTCTTC.

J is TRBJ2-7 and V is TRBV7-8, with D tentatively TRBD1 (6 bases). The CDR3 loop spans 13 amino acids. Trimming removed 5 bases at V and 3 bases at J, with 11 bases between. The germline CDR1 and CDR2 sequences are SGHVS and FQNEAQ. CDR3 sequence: CASSEAGDYEQYF. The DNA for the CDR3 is TGTGCCAGCAGCGAGGCAGGGGACTACGAGCAGTACTTC.

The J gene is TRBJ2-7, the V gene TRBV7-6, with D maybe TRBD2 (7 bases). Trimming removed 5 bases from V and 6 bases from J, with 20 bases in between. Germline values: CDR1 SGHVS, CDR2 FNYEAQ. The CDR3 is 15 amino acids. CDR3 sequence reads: CASSPGGGDWGEQYF. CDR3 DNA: TGTGCCAGCAGCCCAGGAGGGGGGGACTGGGGCGAGCAGTACTTC.

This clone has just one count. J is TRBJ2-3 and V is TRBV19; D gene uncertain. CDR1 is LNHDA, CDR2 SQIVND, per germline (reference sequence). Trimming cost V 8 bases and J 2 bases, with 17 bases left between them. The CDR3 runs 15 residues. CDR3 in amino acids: CASSTTGIFTDTQYF. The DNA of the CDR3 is TGTGCCAGTTCCACGACGGGCATTTTCACAGATACGCAGTATTTT.

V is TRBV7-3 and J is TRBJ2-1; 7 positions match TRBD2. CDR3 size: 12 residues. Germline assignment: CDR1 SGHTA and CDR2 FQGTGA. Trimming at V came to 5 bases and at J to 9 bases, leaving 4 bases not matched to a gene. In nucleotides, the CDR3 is TGTGCCAGCAGCCCTTCTAGCGGTGAGCAGTTCTTC. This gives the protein CASSPSSGEQFF.

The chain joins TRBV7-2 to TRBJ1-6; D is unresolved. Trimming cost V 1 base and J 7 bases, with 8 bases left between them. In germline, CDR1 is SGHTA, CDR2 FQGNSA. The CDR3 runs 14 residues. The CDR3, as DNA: TGTGCCAGCAGCTTAGGGGGAACCAATTCACCCCTCCACTTT. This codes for CASSLGGTNSPLHF.

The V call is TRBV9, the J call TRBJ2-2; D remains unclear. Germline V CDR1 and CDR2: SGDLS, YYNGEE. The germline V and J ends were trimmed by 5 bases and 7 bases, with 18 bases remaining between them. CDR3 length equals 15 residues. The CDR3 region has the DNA TGTGCCAGCAGACCGTTGCCCGTTTCGAACGGGGAGCTGTTTTTT. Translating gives CASRPLPVSNGELFF. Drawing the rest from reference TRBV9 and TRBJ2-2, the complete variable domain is DSGVTQTPKHLITATGQRVTLRCSPRSGDLSVYWYQQSLDQGLQFLIQYYNGEERAKGNILERFSAQQFPDLHSELNLSSLELGDSALYFCASRPLPVSNGELFFGEGSRLTVL.

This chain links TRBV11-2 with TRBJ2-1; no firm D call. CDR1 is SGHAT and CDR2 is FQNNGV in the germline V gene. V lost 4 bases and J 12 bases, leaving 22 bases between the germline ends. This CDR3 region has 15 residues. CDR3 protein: CASSSDEGYTMRQFF. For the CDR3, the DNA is TGTGCCAGCAGCTCCGATGAAGGGTATACAATGAGGCAGTTCTTC.

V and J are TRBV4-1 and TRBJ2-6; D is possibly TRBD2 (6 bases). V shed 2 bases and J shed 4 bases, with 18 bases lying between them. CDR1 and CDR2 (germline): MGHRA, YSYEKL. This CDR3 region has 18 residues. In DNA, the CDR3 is TGCGCCAGCAGCCAATTTTACCTCAGGGACTCAGGGGCCAACGTCCTGACTTTC. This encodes CASSQFYLRDSGANVLTF.

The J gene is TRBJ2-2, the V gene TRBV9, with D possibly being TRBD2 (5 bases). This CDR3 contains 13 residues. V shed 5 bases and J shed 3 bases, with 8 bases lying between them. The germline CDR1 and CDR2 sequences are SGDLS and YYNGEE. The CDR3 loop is CASSNGDTGELFF. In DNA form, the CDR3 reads TGTGCCAGCAGTAACGGGGACACCGGGGAGCTGTTTTTT.

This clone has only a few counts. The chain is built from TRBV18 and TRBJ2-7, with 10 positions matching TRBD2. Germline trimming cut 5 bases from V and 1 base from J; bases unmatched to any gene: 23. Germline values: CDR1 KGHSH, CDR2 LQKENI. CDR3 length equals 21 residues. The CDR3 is CASSALSGTDIAGGFSYEQYF. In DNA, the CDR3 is TGTGCCAGCTCAGCCCTATCCGGGACAGATATAGCGGGGGGCTTTTCCTACGAGCAGTACTTC.

In nucleotides, the CDR3 is TGTGCCAGCAGTCCTCGGGACGGTATACCCGAGCAGTACTTC. Its translation is CASSPRDGIPEQYF. The gene calls are TRBV6-5 and TRBJ2-7; D is perhaps TRBD1 or TRBD2 (5 bases each). Germline V CDR1 and CDR2: MNHEY, SVGAGI. The CDR3 sequence is 14 residues long. Between the trimmed V and J ends, which lost 5 bases and 6 bases, there was a span of 17 bases.